These 9 T cell receptor beta chains share one sample of origin, sequenced in a study (dated by TCRdb to 2014 to 2015). The library was generated by 5' RACE. Sequencing instrument: Illumina MiSeq. The public reads were reanalyzed by TCRdb: fastp trimming at Q25, MiXCR alignment, in-frame beta chains only. All rows with the same CDR3 protein become a single entry with the most common DNA and genes. This sample lists about 32,000 distinct CDR3 sequences; approximately 25% were detected once. The ten largest clones add up to 4.3% of the sample. The source material was memory CD4+ T cells sorted from blood. Reading the label with the study, this specimen's cell subset or site is: memory CD4+ T cells, CD4+CD45RO+CD25-. The receptors stem from a female donor with breast cancer.

The CDR3 nucleotides are TGTGCCAGCAGCCGACGCTCAGCCGGCGGAAAAAGGGAGCAGTACTTC. Its translation: CASSRRSAGGKREQYF. This chain uses TRBV6-5 with TRBJ2-7; D unclear. Trimming cost V 6 bases and J 7 bases, with 25 bases left between them. The CDR3 spans 16 residues. Germline-derived CDR1 and CDR2 are MNHEY and SVGAGI.

Concerning this clonotype: A much larger clone lies a single base off, so this may be a read error. The CDR3 DNA reads TGTGCCAGCAGCCCCGCTGTAAGGGGGGGGGACGGGGACCAGTACTTC. Its protein product is CASSPAVRGGDGDQYF. This chain connects TRBV6-2 or TRBV6-3 to TRBJ2-5, with D maybe TRBD2 (7 bases). The CDR3 covers 16 residues. V gave up 6 bases and J gave up 10 bases, with 27 bases separating them. Germline V CDR1 and CDR2: MNHEY, SVGEGT.

The chain combines TRBV12-3 or TRBV12-4 with TRBJ2-3; D gene unclear. The length of the CDR3 is 14 residues. V lost 6 bases to trimming and J lost 3 bases, with 13 bases between them. The CDR3 loop reads CASRLTDFTDTQYF. For the CDR3, the DNA is TGTGCCAGCAGGTTAACAGATTTTACAGATACGCAGTATTTT.

This clonotype turned up a few times. This chain joins TRBV7-2 and TRBJ1-1; D might be TRBD1 (6 bases). Germline-derived CDR1 and CDR2 are SGHTA and FQGNSA. The CDR3 totals 15 residues. Trimming pared 1 base from V and 1 base from J, leaving 10 bases between. CDR3 coding DNA: TGTGCCAGCAGCTTAGGAGGGGGGAGGAACACTGAAGCTTTCTTT. Residues: CASSLGGGRNTEAFF.

In its sample, this clonotype was seen many times. The J gene is TRBJ2-7, the V gene TRBV7-9, with D possibly being TRBD2 (6 bases). V was trimmed by 5 bases and J by 3 bases, leaving 11 bases between them. Germline CDR1 and CDR2: SEHNR and FQNEAQ (reference sequence). The CDR3 has 13 residues. The CDR3 coding sequence is TGTGCCAGCAGCCCCGGAGGGAACTACGAGCAGTACTTC. Its protein product is CASSPGGNYEQYF.

The chain carries TRBV27 and TRBJ1-2, with 7 bases lining up with TRBD1. Germline V gene sequence: CDR1 MNHEY, CDR2 SMNVEV (reference sequence). Trimming took 5 bases from V and 4 from J; bases not matched to a gene: 7. The CDR3 covers 14 residues. The CDR3 bases are TGTGCCAGCAGTAGCCCGGGACAGCCCTATGGCTACACCTTC. Its protein is CASSSPGQPYGYTF.

CDR3 bases: TGTGCCAGCAGCTTGGTGTCACCCGGAGATACGCAGTATTTT. Its protein product is CASSLVSPGDTQYF. The chain is built from TRBV5-4 and TRBJ2-3; D call uncertain. Germline CDR1 SGHNT, CDR2 YYREEE (reference sequence). Between the trimmed V and J ends, which lost 0 bases and 5 bases, there was a span of 10 bases. CDR3 length equals 14 residues.

The chain has TRBV20-1 and TRBJ2-2; no firm D call. CDR1 is DFQATT and CDR2 is SNEGSKA in the germline V gene (reference sequence). This CDR3 comprises 13 residues. With 3 bases removed from V and 5 bases from J, the gap between germline ends came to 10 bases. CDR3 coding DNA: TGCAGTGCTAGTCCCCCAGGAACCGGGGAGCTGTTTTTT. As protein: CSASPPGTGELFF.

By share of the sample, this clonotype is medium-sized. The V and J genes are TRBV5-1 and TRBJ1-1, with D unresolved. CDR3 length equals 14 residues. Trimming took 0 bases from V and 3 from J, leaving 9 bases between them. Looked up from germline, CDR1 is SGHRS and CDR2 is YFSETQ. This CDR3 is CASSLESGHTEAFF. The CDR3 DNA is TGCGCCAGCAGCTTGGAGTCCGGGCACACTGAAGCTTTCTTT.